Listed here are 26 T cell receptor beta chains from one sample, sequenced in a study of blood T cell repertoires in COVID-19. Libraries were prepared by immunoSEQ multiplex PCR; TCRdb keeps only in-frame clonotypes and omits some of them. The table lists 200,000 to 300,000 clones, about 89% of them singletons, with about 10% in the top ten. The sample taken for sequencing was peripheral blood. These receptors were obtained from a man aged 40-49 years who had recovered from COVID-19.

This chain links TRBV6-2 or TRBV6-3 with TRBJ2-1; 7 nucleotides agree with TRBD1. The V gene's germline CDR1 is MNHEY and CDR2 SVGEGT. The V gene end was trimmed by 5 bases and the J gene end by 3 bases; junction bases not matched to a gene: 7. The CDR3 has 15 residues. CDR3 loop: CASSDGQVYYNEQFF. DNA of the CDR3: TGTGCCAGCAGTGACGGACAGGTTTACTACAATGAGCAGTTCTTC.

The CDR3 spells CASIEQGAGTEAFF. CDR3 nucleotides: TGTGCCAGCATCGAACAGGGGGCTGGCACTGAAGCTTTCTTT. This chain uses TRBV5-4 with TRBJ1-1; 9 bases align to TRBD1. Per germline, CDR1 SGHNT and CDR2 YYREEE (reference sequence). The CDR3 runs 14 residues. The V segment lost 6 bases and the J segment 4 bases; nucleotides outside the gene matches: 7. The full variable domain, its missing parts supplied by reference TRBV5-4 and TRBJ1-1, is ETGVTQSPTHLIKTRGQQVTLRCSSQSGHNTVSWYQQALGQGPQFIFQYYREEENGRGNFPPRFSGLQFPNYSSELNVNALELDDSALYLCASIEQGAGTEAFFGQGTRLTVV.

This clone turned up a few times. For the CDR3, the DNA is TGTGCCAGCAGTACCCGGACAGGGGAAGCTTTCTTT. Its protein product is CASSTRTGEAFF. V is TRBV6-5 and J is TRBJ1-1; 8 nucleotides align to TRBD1. This CDR3 region has 12 residues. Germline CDR1 is MNHEY and CDR2 is SVGAGI. After removal of 5 bases from V and 8 bases from J, the junction contained 4 bases not matched to a gene.

A few counts support this clone. The rearrangement links TRBV6-6 to TRBJ1-5; possible D gene TRBD1, 6 bases. Germline CDR1 and CDR2: MNHNY and SVGAGI (reference sequence). V was trimmed by 5 bases and J by 7 bases, leaving 12 bases between them. This CDR3 is 13 amino acids long. This CDR3 is CASSQQGGQPQHF. The CDR3 nucleotides read TGTGCCAGCAGTCAACAGGGAGGGCAGCCCCAGCATTTT.

This chain joins TRBV6-2 or TRBV6-3 and TRBJ2-1; 11 bases are shared with TRBD2. CDR1 MNHEY and CDR2 SVGEGT come from the germline V gene. J was trimmed by 8 bases and V by 0 bases; bases with no gene match: 6. The CDR3 spans 16 residues. CDR3 nucleotides: TGTGCCAGCAGTTACTCGATTACTAGCGGGAGTTATGAGCAGTTCTTC. Its protein product is CASSYSITSGSYEQFF.

This clone was seen a handful of times. At the DNA level, this CDR3 is encoded by other sequences in the same sample as well. The gene calls are TRBV11-2 and TRBJ1-1, with a weak D call TRBD1 (6 bases). The CDR3 extends over 15 amino acids. CDR1 is SGHAT, CDR2 FQNNGV, per germline. Deletions cut 3 bases from V and 5 bases from J, with 16 bases between. The CDR3 nucleotides read TGTGCCAGCAGCTTGGAGAGAACAGGGAAGACTGAAGCTTTCTTT. As protein: CASSLERTGKTEAFF.

The chain combines TRBV7-6 with TRBJ1-3; the D is unclear. The germline CDR1 and CDR2 sequences are SGHVS and FNYEAQ. Deletions cut 0 bases from V and 0 bases from J, with 9 bases between. This CDR3 region has 16 residues. The CDR3 DNA sequence: TGTGCCAGCAGCTTAGCGACTCCGAGCTCTGGAAACACCATATATTTT. Translation gives CASSLATPSSGNTIYF.

The gene calls are TRBV29-1 and TRBJ1-2; 7 positions agree with TRBD1. CDR3 length: 13 residues. The germline V gene encodes CDR1 SQVTM and CDR2 ANQGSEA. V dropped 4 bases and J dropped 6; count of bases not matched to a gene: 8. The CDR3 DNA sequence: TGCAGCGTTGTTGACAGGGTTTATAATGGCTACACCTTC. It yields the protein CSVVDRVYNGYTF. The full variable domain, its missing parts supplied by reference TRBV29-1 and TRBJ1-2, is SAVISQKPSRDICQRGTSLTIQCQVDSQVTMMFWYRQQPGQSLTLIATANQGSEATYESGFVIDKFPISRPNLTFSTLTVSNMSPEDSSIYLCSVVDRVYNGYTFGSGTRLTVV.

The chain joins TRBV10-3 to TRBJ2-3; TRBD2 might be the D (10 bases). The CDR3 is made up of 21 amino acids. The ends were cut back, 3 bases at V and 1 base at J, with 29 bases in the middle. Per germline, CDR1 ENHRY and CDR2 SYGVKD. The CDR3 DNA is TGTGCCATCAGTGACTACAGGGGGCAAGCGGGAGGGCGAGGGCGCACAGATACGCAGTATTTT. It translates to CAISDYRGQAGGRGRTDTQYF.

This clone has a handful of counts. V usage is TRBV25-1 and J usage is TRBJ2-2; 9 positions agree with TRBD1. Germline V CDR1 and CDR2: MGHDK, SYGVNS. The CDR3 has 15 amino acids. Losses at the gene ends were 2 bases for V and 6 bases for J; bases not matched to a gene: 4. The CDR3: CASSENRGPSGELFF. The CDR3 region has the DNA TGTGCCAGCAGTGAAAACAGGGGGCCCTCCGGGGAGCTGTTTTTT.

This chain links TRBV2 with TRBJ2-5; 12 nucleotides match TRBD2. Germline CDR1 SNHLY, CDR2 FYNNEI. The CDR3 spans 15 residues. V lost 5 bases to trimming and J lost 4 bases; unmatched junction nucleotides: 5. CDR3 DNA sequence: TGTGCCAGCAGTCTACTAGCGGGGGGTTCAGAGACCCAGTACTTC. It yields the protein CASSLLAGGSETQYF.

V gene TRBV6-5 combines with J gene TRBJ2-1; D is perhaps TRBD1 (6 bases). The CDR3 is 13 amino acids. Trimming removed 6 bases at V and 9 bases at J, with 15 bases between. The germline V gene encodes CDR1 MNHEY and CDR2 SVGAGI. The CDR3 sequence is CASRPFIGGEQFF. The CDR3 DNA follows: TGTGCCAGCAGACCGTTTATAGGGGGTGAGCAGTTCTTC.

The chain joins TRBV7-2 to TRBJ2-3; TRBD2 matches 10 bases. V shed 6 bases, J shed 2 bases, and the junction held 8 bases outside the gene matches. CDR3 length: 16 amino acids. Germline CDR1 reads SGHTA; CDR2 reads FQGNSA. CDR3 DNA: TGTGCCAGCAGTTTTAGTAGCGGGAGGATCACAGATACGCAGTATTTT. Its translation: CASSFSSGRITDTQYF.

The rearrangement joins TRBV3-1 (or the pseudogene TRBV3-2) to TRBJ1-1; D remains unclear. V lost 0 bases to trimming and J lost 7 bases, with 3 bases between them. The CDR3 covers 11 residues. Germline values: CDR1 LGHDT, CDR2 YNNKEL (reference sequence). The CDR3 sequence is CASSQEHEAFF. Here the CDR3 DNA reads TGTGCCAGCAGCCAAGAACATGAAGCTTTCTTT.

The chain combines TRBV7-6 with TRBJ1-3; 8 nucleotides match TRBD1. V was clipped by 5 bases and J by 0 bases; unmatched bases: 6. CDR1 and CDR2 (germline): SGHVS, FNYEAQ. The length of the CDR3 is 16 residues. The CDR3 nucleotides read TGTGCCAGCAGCCCCCGACAGGGGCTCTCTGGAAACACCATATATTTT. Protein sequence: CASSPRQGLSGNTIYF.

This clone was counted between two and nine times. The gene calls are TRBV4-3 and TRBJ2-2; D perhaps matches TRBD1 (5 bases). The germline gives CDR1 LGHNA, CDR2 YSLEER. V lost 5 bases to trimming and J lost 7 bases, with 14 bases between them. The CDR3 has 14 amino acids. The CDR3 DNA reads TGCGCCAGCAGCGGGCGTGTTCAGGGCGGGGAGCTGTTTTTT. As protein: CASSGRVQGGELFF.

The V call is TRBV6-5, the J call TRBJ1-3; the D gene is possibly TRBD1 (6 bases). V was trimmed by 6 bases and J by 0 bases, leaving 15 bases between them. Germline V CDR1 and CDR2: MNHEY, SVGAGI. The CDR3 contains 16 residues. The CDR3 region has the DNA TGTGCCAGCAGCTACAGGGCGGGAGACTCTGGAAACACCATATATTTT. Translated, it gives CASSYRAGDSGNTIYF.

The V call is TRBV6-5, the J call TRBJ2-1; 11 bases line up with TRBD2. The germline CDR1 and CDR2 sequences are MNHEY and SVGAGI. The trim removed 6 bases at V and 10 bases at J, leaving 5 bases unmatched. CDR3 length: 13 amino acids. CDR3 sequence (DNA): TGTGCCAGCAGGACTAGCGGGGAGAAAGAGCAGTTCTTC. Translation gives CASRTSGEKEQFF.

The chain employs TRBV5-3 and TRBJ2-7; 10 bases align to TRBD2. TRBV5-3 belongs to the ORF category, with a function that is uncertain. The CDR3 runs 17 residues. V lost 3 bases and J lost 1; bases outside the gene matches: 10. The CDR3 spells CARSSGLAANPSYEQYF. As DNA, the CDR3 is TGTGCCAGAAGCTCAGGACTAGCGGCCAACCCGTCCTACGAGCAGTACTTC.

This clone is a singleton in its sample. The V call is TRBV7-3, the J call TRBJ2-6, with D possibly TRBD1 on 6 matching bases. The CDR3 extends over 17 amino acids. Germline V lookup: CDR1 SGHTA, CDR2 FQGTGA. V was trimmed by 4 bases and J by 2 bases, leaving 15 bases between them. DNA for the CDR3: TGTGCCAGCAGCTCACCCTCCACAGGGCCTGGGGCCAACGTCCTGACTTTC. It codes for CASSSPSTGPGANVLTF.

V usage is TRBV7-9 and J usage is TRBJ2-7, with TRBD1 matching over 9 bases. The CDR3 covers 17 residues. Germline V gives CDR1 SEHNR, CDR2 FQNEAQ (reference sequence). Trimming at V came to 3 bases and at J to 3 bases, leaving 12 bases not matched to a gene. The CDR3 nucleotides read TGTGCCAGCAGCTTGACTACTCCGGGACAGGGTAACTACGAGCAGTACTTC. Residues: CASSLTTPGQGNYEQYF.

The chain couples TRBV5-8 to TRBJ1-1; tentative D call: TRBD1 (5 bases). The CDR3 spans 14 residues. The germline gives CDR1 SGHTS, CDR2 YDEGEE. With 0 bases removed from V and 1 base from J, the gap between germline ends came to 7 bases. The CDR3 here is CASSLGGRNTEAFF. CDR3 in DNA: TGTGCCAGCAGCTTGGGGGGCAGGAACACTGAAGCTTTCTTT.

The V and J genes are TRBV4-2 and TRBJ2-7; D possibly corresponds to TRBD1 (6 bases). This CDR3 region has 14 residues. With 0 bases removed from V and 1 base from J, the gap between germline ends came to 7 bases. The germline gives CDR1 LGHNA, CDR2 YNFKEQ. The CDR3 DNA follows: TGTGCCAGCAGCCAAGAAGGGGGATCCTACGAGCAGTACTTC. Translated, it gives CASSQEGGSYEQYF.

The rearrangement joins TRBV6-5 to TRBJ2-7, with TRBD1 as a possible D gene (6 bases). V was clipped by 5 bases and J by 1 base, with 15 bases between them. The germline gives CDR1 MNHEY, CDR2 SVGAGI. The CDR3 contains 15 residues. The CDR3 region is CASSKHFGQSYEQYF. In nucleotides, the CDR3 is TGTGCCAGCAGTAAACACTTCGGACAGTCCTACGAGCAGTACTTC.

As regards this clone: Other DNA sequences in this specimen translate into the identical CDR3. In DNA, the CDR3 is TGTGCCAGCAGTTTGGGGGGTAACTATGGCTACACCTTC. This translates into CASSLGGNYGYTF. The rearrangement uses TRBV7-8 and TRBJ1-2; D may be TRBD1 (5 bases). Deletions cut 6 bases from V and 1 base from J, with 9 bases between. Germline assignment: CDR1 SGHVS and CDR2 FQNEAQ. The CDR3 is made up of 13 amino acids.

The V call is TRBV7-8, the J call TRBJ1-1; D remains ambiguous. The V gene's germline CDR1 is SGHVS and CDR2 FQNEAQ. V was pared by 5 bases and J by 6 bases, with 16 bases between. CDR3 length: 14 residues. The CDR3 protein is CASSIRRVAPEAFF. The DNA for the CDR3 is TGTGCCAGCAGCATAAGGAGGGTCGCGCCTGAAGCTTTCTTT. Drawing the rest from reference TRBV7-8 and TRBJ1-1, the complete variable domain is GAGVSQSPRYKVAKRGQDVALRCDPISGHVSLFWYQQALGQGPEFLTYFQNEAQLDKSGLPSDRFFAERPEGSVSTLKIQRTQQEDSAVYLCASSIRRVAPEAFFGQGTRLTVV.